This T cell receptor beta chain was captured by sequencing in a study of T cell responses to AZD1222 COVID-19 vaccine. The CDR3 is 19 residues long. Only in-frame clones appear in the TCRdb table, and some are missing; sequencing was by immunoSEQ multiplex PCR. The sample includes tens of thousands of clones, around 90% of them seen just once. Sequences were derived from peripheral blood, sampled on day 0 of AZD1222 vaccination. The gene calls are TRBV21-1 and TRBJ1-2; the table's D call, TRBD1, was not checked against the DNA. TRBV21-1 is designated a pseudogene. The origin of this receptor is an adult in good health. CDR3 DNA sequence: TGTGCCAGCAGCTCTTTCAACAGGGACGTCCCCTTTCCTCACTATGGCTACACCTTC. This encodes CASSSFNRDVPFPHYGYTF.